The 27 T cell receptor beta chains below come from one sample, sequenced in a study of cytomegalovirus exposure and HLA in healthy donors. 13 Jbeta primers and 60 Vbeta primers were used for the PCR. Profiled with immunoSEQ multiplex PCR; TCRdb holds only in-frame clones, not every one. In the table there are about 170,000 clones, about 80% of which are singletons. The sequencing sample was made of PBMCs. Source of these receptors: a woman aged 25 to 39 in good health and CMV-seropositive.

This clone has only a few counts. The chain has TRBV5-1 and TRBJ2-5; 8 bases are shared with TRBD1. Germline loops: CDR1 SGHRS, CDR2 YFSETQ. The CDR3 loop spans 15 amino acids. V was pared by 4 bases and J by 4 bases, with 9 bases of the junction left unmatched. CDR3 residues: CASSPIQGVGETQYF. The CDR3 nucleotides read TGCGCCAGCAGCCCGATACAGGGGGTAGGAGAGACCCAGTACTTC.

The CDR3 nucleotides read TGCGCCAGCAGCCGAGACCGGGACAGGGTGGAAGAGCAGTACTTC. This sequence encodes CASSRDRDRVEEQYF. The chain links TRBV4-1 to TRBJ2-7; 9 positions agree with TRBD1. Germline V gene lookup returns CDR1 MGHRA and CDR2 YSYEKL. The V segment lost 4 bases and the J segment 7 bases; nucleotides outside the gene matches: 11. This CDR3 contains 15 residues.

The gene calls are TRBV4-3 and TRBJ2-7; 11 nucleotides line up with TRBD2. The V and J ends lost 0 bases and 5 bases, in that order; junction bases with no gene match: 9. The CDR3 is 17 amino acids. In germline, CDR1 is LGHNA, CDR2 YSLEER. The CDR3 region has the DNA TGCGCCAGCAGCCAAGATATAACTAGCGGGAGCGGCAACGAGCAGTACTTC. This encodes CASSQDITSGSGNEQYF.

The V gene is TRBV13, the J gene TRBJ2-2; D perhaps matches TRBD2 (7 bases). Germline CDR1 PRHDT, CDR2 FYEKMQ (reference sequence). The CDR3 sequence is 16 residues long. V lost 3 bases, J lost 5 bases, and 16 bases lay in between. The CDR3 DNA sequence: TGTGCCAGCAGCTTCTTCGGGGGGCAGGGGACCGGGGAGCTGTTTTTT. This encodes CASSFFGGQGTGELFF.

This rearrangement joins TRBV2 to TRBJ2-2; possible D gene TRBD1, 6 bases. This CDR3 is built from 13 residues. V lost 10 bases and J lost 6, with 15 bases in between. CDR1 and CDR2 from the germline V gene are SNHLY and FYNNEI. CDR3 sequence (DNA): TGTGCCACTACCGGGACATCGTCCGGGGAGCTGTTTTTT. Protein: CATTGTSSGELFF. The full variable domain, in which reference TRBV2 and TRBJ2-2 provide the parts outside the CDR3, is EPEVTQTPSHQVTQMGQEVILRCVPISNHLYFYWYRQILGQKVEFLVSFYNNEISEKSEIFDDQFSVERPDGSNFTLKIRSTKLEDSAMYFCATTGTSSGELFFGEGSRLTVL.

V and J are TRBV9 and TRBJ1-3; 7 bases map to TRBD1. After removal of 3 bases from V and 1 base from J, the junction contained 1 base not matched to a gene. The CDR3 is made up of 14 amino acids. Germline V gives CDR1 SGDLS, CDR2 YYNGEE. The CDR3 here is CASSGQGSGNTIYF. In DNA, the CDR3 is TGTGCCAGCAGCGGACAGGGTTCTGGAAACACCATATATTTT.

J is TRBJ2-2 and V is TRBV15; tentative D call: TRBD1 (5 bases). Deletions cut 3 bases from V and 0 bases from J, with 5 bases between. The CDR3 is 14 amino acids. Germline CDR1 LNHNV, CDR2 YYDKDF (reference sequence). For the CDR3, the DNA is TGTGCCACCAGCAGGACAGCGAACACCGGGGAGCTGTTTTTT. Translated: CATSRTANTGELFF.

The chain couples TRBV2 to TRBJ1-1; D is undetermined. CDR3 size: 11 residues. Germline V lookup: CDR1 SNHLY, CDR2 FYNNEI. With 6 bases removed from V and 11 bases from J, the gap between germline ends came to 13 bases. CDR3 nucleotides: TGTGCCAGCAGGGTGGAGGGAGTCGCTTTCTTT. Encoded protein: CASRVEGVAFF. Supplemented by reference TRBV2 and TRBJ1-1, the full variable domain reads EPEVTQTPSHQVTQMGQEVILRCVPISNHLYFYWYRQILGQKVEFLVSFYNNEISEKSEIFDDQFSVERPDGSNFTLKIRSTKLEDSAMYFCASRVEGVAFFGQGTRLTVV.

The rearrangement joins TRBV19 to TRBJ1-5; D might be TRBD1 (5 bases). Germline V lookup: CDR1 LNHDA, CDR2 SQIVND (reference sequence). V gave up 2 bases and J gave up 6 bases, with 14 bases separating them. CDR3 length equals 15 residues. The CDR3 nucleotides read TGTGCCAGTAGTATACCCAGGGAAGTAGTTCAGCCCCAGCATTTT. It specifies CASSIPREVVQPQHF.

The rearrangement joins TRBV9 to TRBJ2-1; 9 bases line up with TRBD2. CDR3 size: 13 residues. Unmatched junction bases numbered 2, after V lost 5 bases and J lost 5 bases. The germline gives CDR1 SGDLS, CDR2 YYNGEE. CDR3 sequence (DNA): TGTGCCAGCAGGGCTAGCGGGAACAATGAGCAGTTCTTC. Its protein product is CASRASGNNEQFF. Using reference TRBV9 and TRBJ2-1 for the parts outside the CDR3, the full variable domain is DSGVTQTPKHLITATGQRVTLRCSPRSGDLSVYWYQQSLDQGLQFLIQYYNGEERAKGNILERFSAQQFPDLHSELNLSSLELGDSALYFCASRASGNNEQFFGPGTRLTVL.

The gene calls are TRBV5-1 and TRBJ2-7, with 8 bases lining up with TRBD1. Germline V gene sequence: CDR1 SGHRS, CDR2 YFSETQ. Unmatched junction bases numbered 4, after V lost 5 bases and J lost 6 bases. The CDR3 runs 12 residues. CDR3 in amino acids: CASRSTGVEQYF. CDR3 sequence (DNA): TGCGCCAGCAGATCGACAGGGGTCGAGCAGTACTTC.

J is TRBJ2-1 and V is TRBV29-1, with a weak D call TRBD1 (5 bases). From germline, CDR1 is SQVTM and CDR2 ANQGSEA. Deletions cut 0 bases from V and 12 bases from J, with 12 bases between. The CDR3 extends over 12 amino acids. This CDR3 is CSVEDGFQGQFF. As DNA, the CDR3 is TGCAGCGTTGAAGATGGGTTCCAGGGGCAGTTCTTC.

The gene calls are TRBV5-1 and TRBJ1-2; no reliable D call. V gave up 2 bases and J gave up 6 bases, with 17 bases separating them. Germline V gene data show CDR1 as SGHRS and CDR2 as YFSETQ. The CDR3 totals 15 residues. The CDR3 region has the DNA TGCGCCAGCAGCTTCGGGGATTCTCTCTTGGATGGCTACACCTTC. Amino acids: CASSFGDSLLDGYTF.

The gene calls are TRBV12-5 and TRBJ1-1, with TRBD1 matching 11 bases. CDR1 is LGHNT, CDR2 FRNRAP, per germline. V was clipped by 8 bases and J by 11 bases; unmatched bases: 19. The CDR3 extends over 16 amino acids. The CDR3: CASPTPDRGLRREAFF. The CDR3 DNA reads as TGTGCTAGTCCTACCCCGGACAGGGGGCTCCGAAGGGAGGCTTTCTTT.

About this clone itself: Other nucleotide sequences from this sample produce the same CDR3. CDR3 amino acids: CAISEMDTSANTGELFF. DNA of the CDR3: TGTGCCATCAGTGAGATGGATACTAGCGCGAACACCGGGGAGCTGTTTTTT. The chain joins TRBV10-3 to TRBJ2-2; 7 bases agree with TRBD2. V lost 2 bases, J lost 0 bases, and 6 bases stayed unmatched. Germline assignment: CDR1 ENHRY and CDR2 SYGVKD. The CDR3 is 17 residues long.

This clone showed up just once. The V gene is TRBV6-5, the J gene TRBJ2-7, with 9 bases matching TRBD2. Germline CDR1 reads MNHEY; CDR2 reads SVGAGI. Trimming at V came to 7 bases and at J to 5 bases, leaving 9 bases not matched to a gene. The CDR3 covers 14 residues. DNA of the CDR3: TGTGCCAGCACCCTACTAGCGGGCGGAGACGAGCAGTACTTC. Encoded protein: CASTLLAGGDEQYF.

This clone was detected a few times. The chain couples TRBV7-9 to TRBJ1-1; the match to TRBD1 covers 8 bases. The CDR3 covers 12 residues. The V gene end was trimmed by 1 base and the J gene end by 8 bases; junction bases not matched to a gene: 0. Germline CDR1 SEHNR, CDR2 FQNEAQ (reference sequence). The chain's CDR3 is CASSLGTGEAFF. Here the CDR3 DNA reads TGTGCCAGCAGCTTAGGGACAGGGGAAGCTTTCTTT.

V gene TRBV15 combines with J gene TRBJ1-5, with 11 positions matching TRBD1. Germline CDR1 is LNHNV and CDR2 is YYDKDF (reference sequence). V trimming: 3 bases; J trimming: 1 base; junction bases outside the gene matches: 2. The length of the CDR3 is 16 residues. CDR3 nucleotide sequence: TGTGCCACCAGCAGCGGGACAGGGGGGAGCAATCAGCCCCAGCATTTT. Translated, it gives CATSSGTGGSNQPQHF.

CDR3 sequence: CASSATGEQYF. The CDR3 nucleotides read TGTGCCAGCAGTGCGACAGGCGAGCAGTACTTC. This rearrangement joins TRBV2 to TRBJ2-7; D may be TRBD1 (6 bases). This CDR3 is built from 11 residues. Trimming stripped 4 bases from V and 6 bases from J, with 7 bases between. The germline gives CDR1 SNHLY, CDR2 FYNNEI.

A single count supports this clone. V is TRBV7-9 and J is TRBJ2-7; weak D call: TRBD2 (6 bases). CDR3 size: 15 residues. V lost 0 bases and J 3 bases, leaving 12 bases between the germline ends. The germline gives CDR1 SEHNR, CDR2 FQNEAQ (reference sequence). The CDR3, as DNA: TGTGCCAGCAGCTTAGCTGCCGGGACTGGCTACGAGCAGTACTTC. Translating gives CASSLAAGTGYEQYF.

This chain uses TRBV2 with TRBJ1-1; 7 positions match TRBD1. J was trimmed by 1 base and V by 8 bases; bases with no gene match: 7. The CDR3 loop spans 14 amino acids. Germline loops: CDR1 SNHLY, CDR2 FYNNEI. CDR3 residues: CASGNRGQNTEAFF. The CDR3 nucleotides read TGTGCCAGCGGAAACAGGGGCCAGAACACTGAAGCTTTCTTT.

This chain uses TRBV7-2 with TRBJ1-5; tentative D call: TRBD1 (5 bases). The CDR3 contains 13 residues. CDR1 and CDR2 from the germline V gene are SGHTA and FQGNSA. V lost 5 bases and J 7 bases, leaving 12 bases between the germline ends. The CDR3, as DNA: TGTGCCAGCAGCCCGCAGGGTTGGCAGCCCCAGCATTTT. Translation gives CASSPQGWQPQHF.

This clone was picked up a small number of times. V gene TRBV7-2 combines with J gene TRBJ2-7; D gene ambiguous. The CDR3 totals 15 residues. V was shortened by 2 bases and J by 6 bases, with 17 bases between the two germline ends. The germline V gene has CDR1 SGHTA and CDR2 FQGNSA. The CDR3 here is CASSLKSMSKFEQYF. The CDR3 DNA sequence: TGTGCCAGCAGCTTAAAATCTATGTCCAAGTTCGAGCAGTACTTC.

This clone was detected a few times. The rearrangement links TRBV19 to TRBJ1-1; D is perhaps TRBD1 (6 bases). This CDR3 is built from 15 residues. Germline V gives CDR1 LNHDA, CDR2 SQIVND (reference sequence). V was cut by 2 bases and J by 6 bases, with 16 bases left in between. CDR3 sequence (DNA): TGTGCCAGTAGTATAAACAGGGTGGGCGTATCTGAAGCTTTCTTT. Encoded protein: CASSINRVGVSEAFF.

This clone was seen a handful of times. The CDR3 DNA sequence: TGTGCCATCAGTGACCGGGGGGGTCCCACAGATACGCAGTATTTT. It encodes CAISDRGGPTDTQYF. The chain couples TRBV10-3 to TRBJ2-3, with 8 bases lining up with TRBD2. The germline gives CDR1 ENHRY, CDR2 SYGVKD. Germline trimming cut 3 bases from V and 2 bases from J; bases unmatched to any gene: 4. There are 15 residues in the CDR3.

This chain joins TRBV6-5 and TRBJ1-5; no clear D gene. The CDR3 contains 15 residues. In germline, CDR1 is MNHEY, CDR2 SVGAGI. V lost 0 bases to trimming and J lost 5 bases, with 11 bases between them. CDR3: CASSYSSGRDQPQHF. The CDR3 DNA follows: TGTGCCAGCAGTTACTCGTCAGGTCGCGATCAGCCCCAGCATTTT.

The chain uses TRBV5-1 and TRBJ2-5, with a tentative D call TRBD2 (6 bases). The germline V gene encodes CDR1 SGHRS and CDR2 YFSETQ. This CDR3 is 16 amino acids long. V shed 4 bases and J shed 2 bases, with 18 bases lying between them. The DNA for the CDR3 is TGCGCCAGCAGCCCGGGAGCGGCAGGGTGGCAAGAGACCCAGTACTTC. Translating gives CASSPGAAGWQETQYF.